This section outlines one T cell receptor (beta chain) sequence together with its context. Its specificity is not known. Germline V lookup: CDR1 LNHDA, CDR2 SQIVND (reference sequence). Trimming stripped 4 bases from V and 4 bases from J, with 16 bases between. CDR3 length: 15 amino acids. The source of the sample is a study of human T cells and chemical hapten exposure. Study-level information: Chiefly women, the patients showed alopecia areata, totalis or universalis.

General study results and limits: Having alopecia, the donors may differ immunologically from healthy people.

TCRdb processed the RACE reads anew with MiXCR; each CDR3 protein has one entry. Of more than 80,000 distinct CDR3 sequences in the sample, 11% were seen once. Time point defined: pre-sensitization, week 0. The treatment: therapeutic diphenylcyclopropenone sensitization with weekly scalp DPC. Blood collection happened ahead of applying each patch test. RNA extraction used unfractionated whole blood as the source of total RNA. The rearrangement uses TRBV19 and TRBJ1-2, with D possibly matching TRBD1 (6 bases). The sample in question was whole blood, obtained in connection with sensitization to the hapten diphenylcyclopropenone (DPC). The source is a woman between 55 and 75 years old with alopecia areata. Some clones in this sample may be carry-over from other donors' samples. CDR3 DNA: TGTGCCAGTAGTACCGACGGGGGCCGTCTCTATGGCTACACCTTC. This translates into CASSTDGGRLYGYTF. Full variable domain (remainder filled in from reference TRBV19 and TRBJ1-2): DGGITQSPKYLFRKEGQNVTLSCEQNLNHDAMYWYRQDPGQGLRLIYYSQIVNDFQKGDIAEGYSVSREKKESFPLTVTSAQKNPTAFYLCASSTDGGRLYGYTFGSGTRLTVV.